This entry lists 17 T cell receptor beta chains sequenced from one sample in a study of T cell responses to AZD1222 COVID-19 vaccine. This table comes from immunoSEQ multiplex PCR, and its TCRdb copy is limited to in-frame clones, with some not included. The sample shows approximately 140,000 clones, 85% to 95% of them seen only once. The starting material was peripheral blood, obtained on day 0 of MenACWY control vaccination. These receptors all stem from an adult in good health.

The count of this clone is one. This rearrangement joins TRBV15 to TRBJ2-3, with a tentative D call TRBD2 (6 bases). Germline V gives CDR1 LNHNV, CDR2 YYDKDF (reference sequence). V dropped 3 bases and J dropped 4 bases, with 11 bases sitting between them. The CDR3 loop spans 14 amino acids. The CDR3 region is CATSRRRGPDTQYF. The DNA for the CDR3 is TGTGCCACCAGCAGGAGGAGGGGTCCAGATACGCAGTATTTT.

This clone appeared a single time. The V gene is TRBV3-1 (or the pseudogene TRBV3-2), the J gene TRBJ2-1; D is ambiguous. Germline CDR1 is LGHDT and CDR2 is YNNKEL (reference sequence). The CDR3 covers 12 residues. V dropped 5 bases and J dropped 4 bases, with 6 bases sitting between them. The CDR3 bases are TGTGCCAGCAGCTTCGTTTACAATGAGCAGTTCTTC. Translation: CASSFVYNEQFF.

This clone was picked up one time. V gene TRBV3-1 (or the pseudogene TRBV3-2) combines with J gene TRBJ2-7, with 8 positions matching TRBD2. Germline loops: CDR1 LGHDT, CDR2 YNNKEL (reference sequence). The ends lost 1 base at V and 2 bases at J; junction bases unmatched: 13. The CDR3 contains 18 residues. DNA for the CDR3: TGTGCCAGCAGCCAAGTTTCAGGGCCGTTACTAGCGGCCTACGAGCAGTACTTC. As protein: CASSQVSGPLLAAYEQYF.

CDR3 in DNA: TGTGCCAGCAGGGGCTGGGTTGGCTATGGCTACACCTTC. Its translation is CASRGWVGYGYTF. The chain employs TRBV2 and TRBJ1-2; D not certain. From germline, CDR1 is SNHLY and CDR2 FYNNEI. The germline V and J ends were trimmed by 6 bases and 4 bases, with 12 bases remaining between them. CDR3 length: 13 residues.

The rearrangement joins TRBV28 to TRBJ1-6; D is undetermined. CDR3 length: 16 residues. Germline CDR1 reads MDHEN; CDR2 reads SYDVKM. The germline V and J ends were trimmed by 3 bases and 5 bases, with 14 bases remaining between them. The CDR3 coding sequence is TGTGCCAGCAGTTTTTCGAGGGCCCGAGATAATTCACCCCTCCACTTT. It yields the protein CASSFSRARDNSPLHF.

This clone was detected once. The chain has TRBV5-1 and TRBJ2-3; D gene ambiguous. The V gene lost 0 bases and the J gene lost 2 bases, with 7 bases spanning the gap. CDR3 length: 14 residues. Germline V gives CDR1 SGHRS, CDR2 YFSETQ. The CDR3 DNA is TGCGCCAGCAGCTTGGGAGGCAACACAGATACGCAGTATTTT. It yields the protein CASSLGGNTDTQYF.

The CDR3 loop is CAISAMDSGLKQETQYF. The DNA for the CDR3 is TGTGCCATCAGTGCCATGGACTCGGGGCTGAAGCAAGAGACCCAGTACTTC. The chain recombines TRBV10-3 with TRBJ2-5; TRBD1 or TRBD2 may be the D gene (5 bases each). Trimming removed 4 bases at V and 2 bases at J, with 20 bases between. The CDR3 totals 17 residues. Germline CDR1 reads ENHRY; CDR2 reads SYGVKD.

This clone was picked up one time. This chain links TRBV7-2 with TRBJ1-2; possible D gene TRBD1, 6 bases. The germline gives CDR1 SGHTA, CDR2 FQGNSA. The CDR3 has 13 amino acids. Trimming removed 6 bases from V and 8 bases from J, with 16 bases in between. The CDR3 sequence is CASSSGALGGYTF. The CDR3 DNA reads as TGTGCCAGCAGTTCGGGGGCGTTAGGGGGCTACACCTTC. The complete variable domain, with remaining parts taken from reference TRBV7-2 and TRBJ1-2, reads GAGVSQSPSNKVTEKGKDVELRCDPISGHTALYWYRQSLGQGLEFLIYFQGNSAPDKSGLPSDRFSAERTGGSVSTLTIQRTQQEDSAVYLCASSSGALGGYTFGSGTRLTVV.

The V call is TRBV5-1, the J call TRBJ2-4; 13 nucleotides align to TRBD2. The CDR3 sequence is 18 residues long. From germline, CDR1 is SGHRS and CDR2 YFSETQ. Unmatched junction bases numbered 16, after V lost 4 bases and J lost 9 bases. The CDR3 sequence is CASSARGLAGDAHTIQYF. In DNA, the CDR3 is TGCGCCAGCAGCGCTCGAGGACTAGCGGGAGACGCGCACACCATTCAGTACTTC.

The sample holds one count of this clone. The chain employs TRBV10-3 and TRBJ1-2; no clear D gene. In germline, CDR1 is ENHRY, CDR2 SYGVKD. V shed 3 bases and J shed 4 bases, with 12 bases lying between them. This CDR3 is 14 amino acids long. CDR3 amino acids: CAISETSIGYGYTF. The CDR3 DNA reads as TGTGCCATCAGTGAAACCTCAATTGGCTATGGCTACACCTTC.

The chain recombines TRBV7-6 with TRBJ2-1; TRBD2 might be the D (5 bases). Germline V gives CDR1 SGHVS, CDR2 FNYEAQ. The CDR3 has 16 residues. Trimming pared 5 bases from V and 0 bases from J, leaving 14 bases between. The chain's CDR3 is CASSRTGSSSYNEQFF. DNA for the CDR3: TGTGCCAGCAGCCGAACGGGATCAAGCTCCTACAATGAGCAGTTCTTC.

In DNA form, the CDR3 reads TGTGCCAGCAAAGCGGACGGCTTTGGGGGCTACACCTTC. Protein sequence: CASKADGFGGYTF. This sequence joins TRBV9 and TRBJ1-2; D call uncertain. This CDR3 spans 13 amino acids. The germline V gene encodes CDR1 SGDLS and CDR2 YYNGEE. V was clipped by 6 bases and J by 8 bases, with 17 bases between them.

The V call is TRBV6-5, the J call TRBJ2-3; D perhaps matches TRBD2 (5 bases). Germline V gene data show CDR1 as MNHEY and CDR2 as SVGAGI. Trimming pared 9 bases from V and 1 base from J, leaving 8 bases between. The CDR3 is made up of 12 amino acids. The CDR3 loop is CASGRGTDTQYF. The CDR3 nucleotides read TGTGCCAGTGGGCGGGGCACAGATACGCAGTATTTT.

The chain employs TRBV28 and TRBJ1-3, with D possibly matching TRBD1 (5 bases). Germline V gene data show CDR1 as MDHEN and CDR2 as SYDVKM. The germline V and J ends were trimmed by 3 bases and 2 bases, with 5 bases remaining between them. The CDR3 is 13 residues long. CDR3 coding DNA: TGTGCCAGCAGTTTGACAGCTGGAAACACCATATATTTT. This sequence encodes CASSLTAGNTIYF.

The J gene is TRBJ1-1, the V gene TRBV19; D gene ambiguous. The germline V gene encodes CDR1 LNHDA and CDR2 SQIVND (reference sequence). V lost 6 bases and J lost 10, with 21 bases in between. CDR3 length: 14 amino acids. Here the CDR3 DNA reads TGTGCCAGTAGGGATGCCGGGTCTCCCTACGGAGCTTTCTTT. It is translated as CASRDAGSPYGAFF.

The chain links TRBV30 to TRBJ1-1; 7 nucleotides align to TRBD1. With 8 bases clipped from V and 5 bases from J, the junction kept 14 bases outside the gene matches. The CDR3 covers 14 residues. Germline values: CDR1 GTSNPN, CDR2 SVGIG (reference sequence). For the CDR3, the DNA is TGTGCCGCCATAAACAGGGGCGCGGGGACTGAAGCTTTCTTT. It is translated as CAAINRGAGTEAFF.

The gene calls are TRBV7-2 and TRBJ1-2; D perhaps matches TRBD1 (6 bases). Germline CDR1 SGHTA, CDR2 FQGNSA. This CDR3 is 17 amino acids long. Trimming left V 2 bases short and J 0 bases short, with 16 bases between. The CDR3 loop reads CASSLNRDGQTNYGYTF. DNA for the CDR3: TGTGCCAGCAGCTTAAATCGGGACGGACAGACTAACTATGGCTACACCTTC.